The 9 T cell receptor beta chains in this list originate from one sample, sequenced in a study of neurological immune-mediated disorders. TCRdb analysed the 5' RACE reads with MiXCR anew, one entry per CDR3 protein. The sample lists approximately 46,000 distinct CDR3 sequences, under 13% occurring once. The specimen sequenced was PBMCs. The receptors here all came from a man between 70 and 80 years old with HTLV-1-associated myelopathy (HAM/TSP).

This clonotype was found once. The chain has TRBV10-3 and TRBJ2-3; either TRBD1 or TRBD2 may fit D (6 bases each). CDR1 ENHRY and CDR2 SYGVKD come from the germline V gene. The CDR3 runs 12 residues. Trimming pared 10 bases from V and 10 bases from J, leaving 18 bases between. The chain's CDR3 is CATDGGGFAQYF. For the CDR3, the DNA is TGTGCCACAGACGGAGGGGGATTTGCGCAGTATTTT.

This clonotype was detected only a few times. The rearrangement links TRBV6-4 to TRBJ2-3; the D gene is possibly TRBD1 (6 bases). Per the germline V gene, CDR1 is MRHNA and CDR2 is SNTAGT. The germline V and J ends were trimmed by 4 bases and 4 bases, with 9 bases remaining between them. The CDR3 totals 13 residues. This chain's CDR3 is CASSAAGADTQYF. The CDR3 DNA is TGTGCCAGCAGTGCGGCAGGGGCAGATACGCAGTATTTT.

This sequence joins TRBV12-3 or TRBV12-4 and TRBJ1-4, with 7 positions matching TRBD1. The ends lost 6 bases at V and 8 bases at J; junction bases unmatched: 6. The CDR3 length is 13 residues. CDR3 protein: CASSPRQGEKLFF. In nucleotides, the CDR3 is TGTGCCAGCAGCCCGCGACAGGGAGAAAAACTGTTTTTT.

This clonotype has ten or more counts. The V call is TRBV10-3, the J call TRBJ2-2, with 8 bases that match TRBD2. This CDR3 is 13 amino acids long. Germline trimming cut 11 bases from V and 3 bases from J; bases unmatched to any gene: 5. Germline loops: CDR1 ENHRY, CDR2 SYGVKD. In DNA form, the CDR3 reads TGTGCCGTAAGCGGGAGCGACACCGGGGAGCTGTTTTTT. Translation: CAVSGSDTGELFF.

The chain recombines TRBV5-1 with TRBJ2-5, with D maybe TRBD2 (6 bases). Germline loops: CDR1 SGHRS, CDR2 YFSETQ. CDR3 length: 14 residues. V lost 4 bases, J lost 9 bases, and 19 bases lay in between. In DNA form, the CDR3 reads TGCGCCAGCAGCCCCCCGACGGACCCGGGGGCCCAGTACTTC. Encoded protein: CASSPPTDPGAQYF.

This clonotype was detected only once. This chain joins TRBV4-2 and TRBJ2-1, with TRBD1 identical over 11 bases. V shed 5 bases, J shed 7 bases, and the junction held 7 bases outside the gene matches. CDR1 LGHNA and CDR2 YNFKEQ come from the germline V gene. This CDR3 comprises 15 residues. For the CDR3, the DNA is TGTGCCAGCAGCAAGGGACAGGGGGGAGGGAATGAGCAGTTCTTC. This codes for CASSKGQGGGNEQFF.

This chain links TRBV7-2 with TRBJ1-1; D not certain. The CDR3 runs 13 residues. CDR1 SGHTA and CDR2 FQGNSA come from the germline V gene. The germline V and J ends were trimmed by 5 bases and 5 bases, with 12 bases remaining between them. DNA of the CDR3: TGTGCCAGCAGCCACAACTGCCGGACTGAAGCTTTCTTT. Protein product: CASSHNCRTEAFF.

The sample holds many counts of this clonotype. The chain carries TRBV5-4 and TRBJ2-7; TRBD1 matches at 10 bases. Germline loops: CDR1 SGHNT, CDR2 YYREEE (reference sequence). Trimming removed 10 bases from V and 2 bases from J; junction bases left unmatched: 6. The CDR3 covers 13 residues. The CDR3 DNA is TGTGCCCTCAAGGGACAGGGGACCTACGAGCAGTACTTC. Protein sequence: CALKGQGTYEQYF.

This clonotype occurred many times. The chain uses TRBV7-8 and TRBJ2-1; D possibly matches TRBD1 or TRBD2 (5 bases each). Germline values: CDR1 SGHVS, CDR2 FQNEAQ. The length of the CDR3 is 15 residues. V was cut by 2 bases and J by 4 bases, with 12 bases left in between. The DNA for the CDR3 is TGTGCCAGCAGCTTATCCGGGGCGGATTACAATGAGCAGTTCTTC. This translates into CASSLSGADYNEQFF.